These 16 T cell receptor beta chains were sequenced from one sample in a study of control samples from healthy donors and cancer patients. TCRdb's table, derived via immunoSEQ multiplex PCR, lists solely in-frame clones and lacks some. This repertoire shows approximately 170,000 clones, roughly 92% found once; its top ten account for roughly 1.3%. Sequenced: blood. Every receptor here comes from a man aged 25-45 years in good health.

The chain recombines TRBV3-1 (or the pseudogene TRBV3-2) with TRBJ2-3; D gene uncertain. CDR3 length: 15 residues. Germline V gene sequence: CDR1 LGHDT, CDR2 YNNKEL (reference sequence). V was cut by 1 base and J by 2 bases, with 10 bases left in between. The CDR3 bases are TGTGCCAGCAGCCAAGGAGTCGAGAACACAGATACGCAGTATTTT. This codes for CASSQGVENTDTQYF.

This clone has just one count. The chain recombines TRBV5-4 with TRBJ2-5; the D gene is possibly TRBD2 (7 bases). From germline, CDR1 is SGHNT and CDR2 YYREEE (reference sequence). V gave up 7 bases and J gave up 0 bases, with 16 bases separating them. The length of the CDR3 is 15 residues. The CDR3 DNA follows: TGTGCCAGCGCAAGGAGCGGGGACAACCAAGAGACCCAGTACTTC. Translating it yields CASARSGDNQETQYF.

J is TRBJ2-1 and V is TRBV19, with 8 bases matching TRBD2. V was pared by 2 bases and J by 12 bases, with 9 bases of the junction left unmatched. Germline-derived CDR1 and CDR2 are LNHDA and SQIVND (reference sequence). The CDR3 has 14 residues. The CDR3 spells CASSILSGDSGQFF. The CDR3 coding sequence is TGTGCCAGTAGTATACTTAGCGGGGATAGTGGGCAGTTCTTC.

This chain links TRBV11-2 with TRBJ1-6, with 8 bases lining up with TRBD1. The germline V gene has CDR1 SGHAT and CDR2 FQNNGV. With 1 base clipped from V and 0 bases from J, the junction kept 8 bases outside the gene matches. The CDR3 covers 19 residues. Here the CDR3 DNA reads TGTGCCAGCAGCTTAGTCTCAGGGGGCTTGAGCTCCTATAATTCACCCCTCCACTTT. Translating gives CASSLVSGGLSSYNSPLHF.

The rearrangement links TRBV5-4 to TRBJ1-6; D may be TRBD1 (6 bases). In germline, CDR1 is SGHNT, CDR2 YYREEE (reference sequence). The CDR3 is 14 amino acids. Between the trimmed V and J ends, which lost 5 bases and 7 bases, there was a span of 13 bases. In DNA form, the CDR3 reads TGTGCCAGCAGACTGGACAGTCTGAATTCACCCCTCCACTTT. Amino acid sequence: CASRLDSLNSPLHF.

This chain joins TRBV9 and TRBJ1-6; 7 nucleotides match TRBD1. The CDR3 extends over 14 amino acids. The J segment lost 9 bases and the V segment lost 4 bases, leaving 7 bases of the junction unmatched. Germline V gene sequence: CDR1 SGDLS, CDR2 YYNGEE. CDR3: CASSIRQGFSPLHF. In nucleotides, the CDR3 is TGTGCCAGCAGCATCAGACAGGGATTTTCACCCCTCCACTTT.

The chain is built from TRBV6-6 and TRBJ1-1; no firm D call. The CDR3 runs to 11 residues. V dropped 7 bases and J dropped 0 bases, with 3 bases sitting between them. Germline V gene lookup returns CDR1 MNHNY and CDR2 SVGAGI (reference sequence). The CDR3 here is CASTLNTEAFF. The CDR3 DNA sequence: TGTGCCAGCACTTTGAACACTGAAGCTTTCTTT.

The chain is built from TRBV5-1 and TRBJ1-1; 10 nucleotides match TRBD1. V trimming: 5 bases; J trimming: 4 bases; junction bases outside the gene matches: 5. The CDR3 extends over 14 amino acids. Per the germline V gene, CDR1 is SGHRS and CDR2 is YFSETQ. CDR3 DNA sequence: TGCGCCAGCAGTTACGACAGGGGGCTCACTGAAGCTTTCTTT. This translates into CASSYDRGLTEAFF. Combining the CDR3 with reference TRBV5-1 and TRBJ1-1 gives the whole variable domain KAGVTQTPRYLIKTRGQQVTLSCSPISGHRSVSWYQQTPGQGLQFLFEYFSETQRNKGNFPGRFSGRQFSNSRSEMNVSTLELGDSALYLCASSYDRGLTEAFFGQGTRLTVV.

V and J are TRBV27 and TRBJ2-5; 8 bases match TRBD1. The CDR3 extends over 15 amino acids. The J segment lost 5 bases and the V segment lost 4 bases, leaving 9 bases of the junction unmatched. In germline, CDR1 is MNHEY, CDR2 SMNVEV (reference sequence). CDR3 nucleotides: TGTGCCAGCAGTTCTCCGGGACAGGCTATGGAGACCCAGTACTTC. This translates into CASSSPGQAMETQYF.

V is TRBV9 and J is TRBJ1-2, with 7 bases fitting TRBD1. The CDR3 sequence is 16 residues long. Germline CDR1 reads SGDLS; CDR2 reads YYNGEE. V lost 3 bases and J lost 0; bases outside the gene matches: 8. CDR3 DNA sequence: TGTGCCAGCAGCGCAAACCCGGGACAGACTAACTATGGCTACACCTTC. Amino acid sequence: CASSANPGQTNYGYTF.

The genes are TRBV19 and TRBJ1-5, with a tentative D call TRBD1 (5 bases). Trimming removed 5 bases from V and 8 bases from J, with 19 bases in between. Germline V CDR1 and CDR2: LNHDA, SQIVND (reference sequence). The length of the CDR3 is 15 residues. The DNA for the CDR3 is TGTGCCAGTAGTGTCGACCGGGACGGCGGTAAGCCCCAGCATTTT. Translation gives CASSVDRDGGKPQHF.

CDR3 DNA sequence: TGTGCCAGGAAGAACTATGGCTACACCTTC. Translation gives CARKNYGYTF. The gene calls are TRBV2 and TRBJ1-2, with no clear D. Trimming pared 9 bases from V and 2 bases from J, leaving 4 bases between. From germline, CDR1 is SNHLY and CDR2 FYNNEI. The CDR3 length is 10 residues.

The table lists this clone with a count of one. J is TRBJ2-1 and V is TRBV6-6, with D unresolved. This CDR3 spans 12 amino acids. Trimming stripped 3 bases from V and 12 bases from J, with 12 bases between. In germline, CDR1 is MNHNY, CDR2 SVGAGI (reference sequence). CDR3: CASSYGPSGQFF. CDR3 coding DNA: TGTGCCAGCAGTTATGGGCCCTCAGGGCAGTTCTTC.

The genes are TRBV9 and TRBJ1-2; D is perhaps TRBD1 (5 bases). Trimming removed 4 bases at V and 6 bases at J, with 31 bases between. This CDR3 region has 19 residues. Germline CDR1 is SGDLS and CDR2 is YYNGEE. The CDR3 nucleotides are TGTGCCAGCAGCACATATGCCAGACAAGGGATTAAAAAGGACAATGGCTACACCTTC. As protein: CASSTYARQGIKKDNGYTF.

This chain links TRBV28 with TRBJ2-2; the match to TRBD1 covers 8 bases. V lost 5 bases to trimming and J lost 6 bases; unmatched junction nucleotides: 8. This CDR3 comprises 15 residues. Germline V lookup: CDR1 MDHEN, CDR2 SYDVKM. CDR3 amino acids: CASSPRTGIAGELFF. Written as DNA, the CDR3 is TGTGCCAGCAGTCCCCGGACAGGGATCGCCGGGGAGCTGTTTTTT.

This clone was observed a few times. The chain combines TRBV5-1 with TRBJ1-5; D not resolved. Germline lookup yields CDR1 SGHRS and CDR2 YFSETQ. V was pared by 5 bases and J by 3 bases, with 9 bases between. The CDR3 covers 13 residues. DNA for the CDR3: TGCGCCAGCAGAAATGATCCCAATCAGCCCCAGCATTTT. It translates to CASRNDPNQPQHF.